This T cell receptor beta chain was obtained from a study of cytomegalovirus exposure and HLA in healthy donors. Across the whole study: Counted in an early data release were about 85 million unique TCRs from HLA-typed donors. General study findings and limits: Apparent HLA restriction characterized most CMV-associated TCR beta chains in a later analysis. In a later analysis, a genetic analysis reported fewer productive-TCR N-insertions in an Asian-associated ancestry cluster than the cohort average. HLA alleles showed associations with 15,000 to 20,000 TCR beta sequences in a later analysis, at a 0.05 false discovery rate.

This PCR relied on a set of 60 Vbeta primers and 13 Jbeta primers. The protocol was immunoSEQ multiplex PCR, while the TCRdb copy is restricted to in-frame clones and leaves out a portion. The table has 150,000 to 160,000 clones, 74% seen once; the top ten hold around 2.3%. A remark on this clone: The antigen is not known.

Germline V CDR1 and CDR2: SGHDT, YYEEEE. V lost 2 bases and J 0 bases, leaving 10 bases between the germline ends. This CDR3 region has 15 residues. The sample consisted of PBMCs. The origin of this receptor is a young man in good health and CMV-seronegative. This chain links TRBV5-6 with TRBJ2-3, with D possibly matching TRBD1 (6 bases). The CDR3 DNA reads as TGTGCCAGCAGCTTAGGACAGTCTAGCACAGATACGCAGTATTTT. As protein: CASSLGQSSTDTQYF.